This T cell receptor beta chain was recorded in a study of patients and donors after allogeneic stem cell transplantation. TCRdb re-called the RT-PCR reads through MiXCR, storing one row per CDR3 protein. The sample lists about 960,000 distinct CDR3 sequences, about 20% occurring once. This clonotype was counted a few times. The CDR3 totals 16 residues. With 4 bases clipped from V and 6 bases from J, the junction kept 8 bases outside the gene matches. This clonotype was obtained from a human donor who was either an allogeneic HSCT recipient or a stem cell or donor lymphocyte infusion donor (not recorded which). It is not recorded whose cells these are; they may come from a transplant donor. Specimen: blood, either unsorted or a sorted T cell fraction (not recorded which). The chain joins TRBV12-3 or TRBV12-4 to TRBJ1-4, with TRBD1 identical over 10 bases. In DNA, the CDR3 is TGTGCCAGCAGTTCCGGTGACAGGGGGCGATATGAAAAACTGTTTTTT. Protein sequence: CASSSGDRGRYEKLFF.